A single sample gave rise to the 32 T cell receptor beta chains below, sequenced in a study of blood T cell repertoires in COVID-19. This table comes from immunoSEQ multiplex PCR, and its TCRdb copy is limited to in-frame clones, with some not included. Of under 150,000 clones detected, approximately 84% appear once; the ten largest clones hold approximately 20%. The sequencing sample was made of peripheral blood. The receptors derive from a woman between 50 and 59 years old who had recovered from COVID-19.

The chain links TRBV29-1 to TRBJ2-7, with D uncertain. The V end lost 6 bases, the J end lost 3 bases, and 9 bases lay between the germline ends. CDR1 and CDR2 from the germline V gene are SQVTM and ANQGSEA. The CDR3 is 11 amino acids. The CDR3 region has the DNA TGCAGCGTGTACACGGGCTACGAGCAGTACTTC. It specifies CSVYTGYEQYF.

The chain recombines TRBV28 with TRBJ2-2; D is ambiguous. Deletions cut 7 bases from V and 3 bases from J, with 15 bases between. This CDR3 contains 15 residues. Germline V gene lookup returns CDR1 MDHEN and CDR2 SYDVKM. The CDR3 DNA follows: TGTGCCAGCATTCAGGCCCTTGTACACACCGGGGAGCTGTTTTTT. Amino acids: CASIQALVHTGELFF.

The chain has TRBV6-2 or TRBV6-3 and TRBJ2-5; 13 positions agree with TRBD2. The CDR3 contains 17 residues. Germline assignment: CDR1 MNHEY and CDR2 SVGEGT. The J segment lost 2 bases and the V segment lost 3 bases, leaving 6 bases of the junction unmatched. This chain's CDR3 is CASSYRTSGSRQETQYF. In nucleotides, the CDR3 is TGTGCCAGCAGTTATAGGACTAGCGGGAGTAGGCAAGAGACCCAGTACTTC.

The V gene is TRBV11-2, the J gene TRBJ1-1; D is ambiguous. This CDR3 has 13 amino acids. Germline V gene sequence: CDR1 SGHAT, CDR2 FQNNGV. V gave up 5 bases and J gave up 7 bases, with 14 bases separating them. CDR3 DNA sequence: TGTGCCAGCAGCCTCGGAGGCGTGGTTGAAGCTTTCTTT. Its protein product is CASSLGGVVEAFF.

The chain joins TRBV11-2 to TRBJ1-1, with D maybe TRBD1 (6 bases). Germline-derived CDR1 and CDR2 are SGHAT and FQNNGV. Trimming pared 3 bases from V and 0 bases from J, leaving 23 bases between. CDR3 length equals 19 residues. CDR3 bases: TGTGCCAGCAGCTTTTTAGCCACCCGGACAGATATTCTGAACACTGAAGCTTTCTTT. Amino acid sequence: CASSFLATRTDILNTEAFF.

The rearrangement joins TRBV6-1 to TRBJ1-2; D is possibly TRBD1 (5 bases). Germline CDR1 reads MNHNS; CDR2 reads SASEGT. V lost 2 bases and J 7 bases, leaving 14 bases between the germline ends. This CDR3 region has 14 residues. Here the CDR3 DNA reads TGTGCCAGCAGTGAACGACGGCTTAGGGGTGGCTACACCTTC. This codes for CASSERRLRGGYTF.

The chain couples TRBV4-1 to TRBJ2-7; TRBD2 matches at 15 bases. Germline V CDR1 and CDR2: MGHRA, YSYEKL. The CDR3 contains 16 residues. Unmatched junction bases numbered 0, after V lost 1 base and J lost 2 bases. In nucleotides, the CDR3 is TGCGCCAGCAGCCAAGGGACTAGCGGGGGGGCCTACGAGCAGTACTTC. It yields the protein CASSQGTSGGAYEQYF.

V usage is TRBV9 and J usage is TRBJ1-3, with D unresolved. The CDR3 sequence is 16 residues long. Germline V CDR1 and CDR2: SGDLS, YYNGEE. Trimming left V 1 base short and J 2 bases short, with 13 bases between. The CDR3 sequence is CASSVMRDSPGNTIYF. The CDR3 coding sequence is TGTGCCAGCAGCGTAATGAGGGATTCCCCTGGAAACACCATATATTTT.

The sample holds one count of this clone. V is TRBV3-1 (or the pseudogene TRBV3-2) and J is TRBJ1-4, with 10 bases matching TRBD1. The CDR3 sequence is 15 residues long. The trim removed 4 bases at V and 4 bases at J, leaving 3 bases unmatched. Germline CDR1 LGHDT, CDR2 YNNKEL (reference sequence). For the CDR3, the DNA is TGTGCCAGCAGCCCCGGACAGGGGGATAATGAAAAACTGTTTTTT. Residues: CASSPGQGDNEKLFF.

J is TRBJ1-5 and V is TRBV14; no firm D call. V lost 5 bases, J lost 3 bases, and 23 bases lay in between. The CDR3 covers 18 residues. Germline V gene lookup returns CDR1 SGHDN and CDR2 FVKESK. CDR3 sequence: CASSFLGREGMNNQPQHF. The CDR3 DNA is TGTGCCAGCAGCTTTTTGGGGAGGGAAGGTATGAACAATCAGCCCCAGCATTTT.

J is TRBJ2-5 and V is TRBV5-4, with 8 nucleotides matching TRBD1. V lost 4 bases and J lost 4; bases outside the gene matches: 6. The CDR3 sequence is 14 residues long. Germline loops: CDR1 SGHNT, CDR2 YYREEE (reference sequence). In nucleotides, the CDR3 is TGTGCCAGCAGCCCCCGGACAGGGAGAGAGACCCAGTACTTC. Protein product: CASSPRTGRETQYF.

The chain couples TRBV6-5 to TRBJ1-1; TRBD1 agrees at 8 bases. The junction had 2 bases not matched to a gene; V was cut back by 2 bases and J by 0 bases. The germline gives CDR1 MNHEY, CDR2 SVGAGI. This CDR3 has 15 residues. CDR3 sequence: CASSYMGQVNTEAFF. The CDR3 DNA is TGTGCCAGCAGTTACATGGGACAGGTGAACACTGAAGCTTTCTTT.

CDR3 sequence: CASSLGVVLRNTGELFF. In DNA, the CDR3 is TGTGCCAGCAGCTTAGGCGTGGTCCTGAGAAACACCGGGGAGCTGTTTTTT. This chain uses TRBV7-9 with TRBJ2-2; no clear D gene. The CDR3 spans 17 residues. Germline lookup yields CDR1 SEHNR and CDR2 FQNEAQ (reference sequence). Trimming cost V 1 base and J 2 bases, with 14 bases left between them.

The chain employs TRBV2 and TRBJ1-6; no reliable D call. The germline V and J ends were trimmed by 6 bases and 0 bases, with 6 bases remaining between them. CDR3 length equals 14 residues. CDR1 and CDR2 from the germline V gene are SNHLY and FYNNEI. CDR3 DNA sequence: TGTGCCAGCAGGATGAGCTCCTATAATTCACCCCTCCACTTT. This gives the protein CASRMSSYNSPLHF. The whole variable domain, remainder taken from reference TRBV2 and TRBJ1-6, is EPEVTQTPSHQVTQMGQEVILRCVPISNHLYFYWYRQILGQKVEFLVSFYNNEISEKSEIFDDQFSVERPDGSNFTLKIRSTKLEDSAMYFCASRMSSYNSPLHFGNGTRLTVT.

The chain carries TRBV5-1 and TRBJ2-5, with 12 bases identical to TRBD1. The CDR3 is 15 amino acids. With 3 bases clipped from V and 5 bases from J, the junction kept 5 bases outside the gene matches. Per germline, CDR1 SGHRS and CDR2 YFSETQ. CDR3 loop: CASSSGQGAAETQYF. CDR3 sequence (DNA): TGCGCCAGCAGCTCGGGACAGGGGGCGGCGGAGACCCAGTACTTC.

This clone has a single count. V and J are TRBV19 and TRBJ2-1; 11 bases are a match to TRBD2. The V gene's germline CDR1 is LNHDA and CDR2 SQIVND (reference sequence). The ends lost 2 bases at V and 4 bases at J; junction bases unmatched: 7. CDR3 length: 17 amino acids. The CDR3 region has the DNA TGTGCCAGTAGTATATCGGTTTCTAGCGGGGGGTACAATGAGCAGTTCTTC. It yields the protein CASSISVSSGGYNEQFF.

The chain uses TRBV12-3 or TRBV12-4 and TRBJ2-5, with D possibly matching TRBD1 (6 bases). V was pared by 3 bases and J by 3 bases, with 8 bases between. The CDR3 consists of 13 residues. The DNA for the CDR3 is TGTGCCAGCAGTTTTGGGACAAAAGAGACCCAGTACTTC. Protein sequence: CASSFGTKETQYF.

The chain uses TRBV18 and TRBJ2-7, with 14 bases that match TRBD2. V shed 6 bases and J 6 bases; nucleotides not matched to a gene: 7. CDR1 and CDR2 from the germline V gene are KGHSH and LQKENI. The CDR3 spans 15 residues. The CDR3 nucleotides read TGTGCCAGCTCGCCCCCGGGACTAGCGGGAGTCGAGCAGTACTTC. This gives the protein CASSPPGLAGVEQYF.

The chain combines TRBV7-9 with TRBJ2-3; 12 positions match TRBD2. The ends lost 5 bases at V and 13 bases at J; junction bases unmatched: 7. CDR1 is SEHNR and CDR2 is FQNEAQ in the germline V gene (reference sequence). The CDR3 spans 13 residues. In nucleotides, the CDR3 is TGTGCCAGCAGCATGACTAGCGGGGGAAGAGAGTATTTT. Its translation: CASSMTSGGREYF. Variable domain in full (rest from reference TRBV7-9 and TRBJ2-3): DTGVSQNPRHKITKRGQNVTFRCDPISEHNRLYWYRQTLGQGPEFLTYFQNEAQLEKSRLLSDRFSAERPKGSFSTLEIQRTEQGDSAMYLCASSMTSGGREYFGPGTRLTVL.

The chain recombines TRBV6-2 or TRBV6-3 with TRBJ1-5; 9 nucleotides agree with TRBD1. Germline loops: CDR1 MNHEY, CDR2 SVGEGT. Germline trimming cut 5 bases from V and 7 bases from J; bases unmatched to any gene: 3. The CDR3 consists of 13 residues. DNA for the CDR3: TGTGCCAGCAGTGGGACAGGGTTACAGCCCCAGCATTTT. This gives the protein CASSGTGLQPQHF.

This chain joins TRBV11-3 and TRBJ2-7, with D tentatively TRBD1 (6 bases). V lost 5 bases and J lost 3, with 8 bases in between. The CDR3 is 12 residues long. Germline V gives CDR1 SGHNT, CDR2 YENEEA. The CDR3 DNA is TGTGCCAGCAGCCAGACAGGCTACGAGCAGTACTTC. This encodes CASSQTGYEQYF.

The chain recombines TRBV12-3 or TRBV12-4 with TRBJ1-1; 7 nucleotides line up with TRBD1. CDR3 length: 12 amino acids. The J segment lost 1 base and the V segment lost 8 bases, leaving 1 base of the junction unmatched. The CDR3 DNA follows: TGTGCCAGCTGGGACAGGAACACTGAAGCTTTCTTT. Protein: CASWDRNTEAFF.

This chain uses TRBV5-4 with TRBJ2-5; D is perhaps TRBD2 (5 bases). The V and J ends lost 7 bases and 0 bases respectively, with 7 bases between them. CDR3 size: 12 residues. CDR1 is SGHNT, CDR2 YYREEE, per germline (reference sequence). Here the CDR3 reads CASSRDQETQYF. The CDR3 DNA follows: TGTGCCAGCTCGCGGGACCAAGAGACCCAGTACTTC. The whole variable domain, remainder taken from reference TRBV5-4 and TRBJ2-5, is ETGVTQSPTHLIKTRGQQVTLRCSSQSGHNTVSWYQQALGQGPQFIFQYYREEENGRGNFPPRFSGLQFPNYSSELNVNALELDDSALYLCASSRDQETQYFGPGTRLLVL.

The DNA of the CDR3 is TGTGCCAGCAGAACCTTCCCGCACAGGGGAAGGAACACCATATATTTT. It codes for CASRTFPHRGRNTIYF. The V and J genes are TRBV7-9 and TRBJ1-3, with 7 bases aligning to TRBD1. After removal of 6 bases from V and 7 bases from J, the junction contained 15 bases not matched to a gene. CDR3 length: 16 amino acids. Germline assignment: CDR1 SEHNR and CDR2 FQNEAQ (reference sequence).

V is TRBV11-3 and J is TRBJ2-7; 10 bases are shared with TRBD2. J lost 4 bases, V lost 2 bases, and 5 bases had no gene match. The CDR3 consists of 15 residues. CDR1 and CDR2 (germline): SGHNT, YENEEA. The CDR3 nucleotides read TGTGCCAGCAGCTTAAGATCTAGCGGGAGTTACGAGCAGTACTTC. Translation: CASSLRSSGSYEQYF.

At least ten counts were recorded for this clone. The V and J genes are TRBV28 and TRBJ1-2, with D maybe TRBD1 (5 bases). CDR3 length: 15 residues. CDR1 and CDR2 (germline): MDHEN, SYDVKM. Trimming shortened V by 1 base and J by 4 bases, and 13 bases separated the two germline ends. The DNA for the CDR3 is TGTGCCAGCAGTTTATTTGGGGCGGGAAGCTATGGCTACACCTTC. Translation gives CASSLFGAGSYGYTF.

The chain recombines TRBV6-4 with TRBJ2-1, with 11 bases that match TRBD2. CDR3 length equals 17 residues. J gave up 5 bases and V 0 bases, and 6 bases lay outside the gene matches. Germline-derived CDR1 and CDR2 are MRHNA and SNTAGT. The CDR3 region has the DNA TGTGCCAGCAGTGACTCGCTACTAGCGGGAGTTAACAATGAGCAGTTCTTC. The encoded protein is CASSDSLLAGVNNEQFF.

The rearrangement links TRBV4-1 to TRBJ2-2, with 9 positions matching TRBD1. The CDR3 runs to 15 residues. Germline values: CDR1 MGHRA, CDR2 YSYEKL. V lost 4 bases and J lost 4; bases outside the gene matches: 4. As DNA, the CDR3 is TGCGCCAGCAGCCTATTGGGACAGGGCACCGGGGAGCTGTTTTTT. It yields the protein CASSLLGQGTGELFF.

In its sample, this clone was seen once. The chain employs TRBV6-6 and TRBJ2-7; TRBD1 aligns across 11 bases. Looked up from germline, CDR1 is MNHNY and CDR2 is SVGAGI (reference sequence). The CDR3 runs to 15 residues. V trimming: 6 bases; J trimming: 3 bases; junction bases outside the gene matches: 7. The CDR3 region has the DNA TGTGCCAGCAGCGATGGACAGGGGGCTGTCTACGAGCAGTACTTC. Its translation is CASSDGQGAVYEQYF.

V usage is TRBV7-2 and J usage is TRBJ1-5; the D is unclear. Deletions cut 5 bases from V and 6 bases from J, with 8 bases between. The CDR3 is 12 residues long. Germline CDR1 is SGHTA and CDR2 is FQGNSA. The CDR3 reads CASSPGSQPQHF. Written as DNA, the CDR3 is TGTGCCAGCAGCCCGGGAAGTCAGCCCCAGCATTTT. The entire variable domain, with the rest obtained from reference TRBV7-2 and TRBJ1-5, is as follows: GAGVSQSPSNKVTEKGKDVELRCDPISGHTALYWYRQSLGQGLEFLIYFQGNSAPDKSGLPSDRFSAERTGGSVSTLTIQRTQQEDSAVYLCASSPGSQPQHFGDGTRLSIL.

The chain is built from TRBV9 and TRBJ2-1; 9 positions match TRBD2. The CDR3 is 15 amino acids. V gave up 4 bases and J gave up 9 bases; unmatched junction bases: 11. CDR1 and CDR2 from the germline V gene are SGDLS and YYNGEE. The CDR3 loop reads CASSHGGGAGAEQFF. The CDR3 DNA sequence: TGTGCCAGCAGCCACGGCGGGGGGGCCGGGGCTGAGCAGTTCTTC.

This clone was seen once. In DNA, the CDR3 is TGTGCCAGCAGCTTAATGGAGAGTGGCTACACCTTC. It is translated as CASSLMESGYTF. This chain joins TRBV7-2 and TRBJ1-2; D uncertain. The CDR3 runs 12 residues. The V gene's germline CDR1 is SGHTA and CDR2 FQGNSA. With 2 bases removed from V and 7 bases from J, the gap between germline ends came to 8 bases.